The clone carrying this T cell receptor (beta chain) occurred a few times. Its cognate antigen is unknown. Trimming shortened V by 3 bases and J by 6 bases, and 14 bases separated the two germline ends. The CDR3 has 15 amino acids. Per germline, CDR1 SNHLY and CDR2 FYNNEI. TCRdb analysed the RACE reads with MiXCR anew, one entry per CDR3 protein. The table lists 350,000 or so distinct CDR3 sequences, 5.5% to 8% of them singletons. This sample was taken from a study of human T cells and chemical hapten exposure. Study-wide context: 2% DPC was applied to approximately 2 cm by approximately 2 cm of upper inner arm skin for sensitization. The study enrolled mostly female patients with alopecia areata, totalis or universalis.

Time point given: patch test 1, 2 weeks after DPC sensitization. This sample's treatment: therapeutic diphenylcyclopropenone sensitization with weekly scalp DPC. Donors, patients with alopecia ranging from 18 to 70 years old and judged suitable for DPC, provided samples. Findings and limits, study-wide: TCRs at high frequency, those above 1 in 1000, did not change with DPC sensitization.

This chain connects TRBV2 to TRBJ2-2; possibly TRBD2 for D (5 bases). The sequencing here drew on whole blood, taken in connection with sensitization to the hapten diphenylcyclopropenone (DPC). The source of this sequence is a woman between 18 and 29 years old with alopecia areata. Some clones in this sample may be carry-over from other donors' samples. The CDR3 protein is CASSDVPDWAGELFF. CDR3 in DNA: TGTGCCAGCAGTGATGTCCCGGACTGGGCCGGGGAGCTGTTTTTT.